These T cell receptor beta chains were read from a single sample in a study of beta chain features in type 1 diabetes. The assay was immunoSEQ multiplex PCR, and TCRdb's table has in-frame clones only and misses some. Of roughly 230,000 clones detected, 9.6% appear once; the ten largest clones hold about 0.03%. Sequenced: naive CD4+ T cells from blood. The receptor source for this set is a woman aged 18-30 years in good health. CDR3s include the opening cysteine and the closing phenylalanine or tryptophan. D genes are given only for firm matches. Clone size is shown for a subset of rows, as once, few, many or a class of expanded clone.

clone_size	v_call	cdr3_length	d_call	j_call	cdr3_nt	cdr3_aa
few	TRBV19	15	TRBD1	TRBJ1-5	TGTGCCAGTAGTATCGGGGACAGGGAAAATCAGCCCCAGCATTTT	CASSIGDRENQPQHF
NA	TRBV6-6	14	NA	TRBJ2-7	TGTGCCAGCAGTTTCAACCGGGGCCAGGGGGAGCAGTACTTC	CASSFNRGQGEQYF
NA	TRBV6-1	15	TRBD2	TRBJ2-7	TGTGCCAGCAGGGGACTAGCGGGAGGGCCTGGGGAGCAGTACTTC	CASRGLAGGPGEQYF
NA	TRBV5-4	15	TRBD2	TRBJ2-7	TGTGCCAGCAGCTGGAGCGGGAGGGCCGAGAACGAGCAGTACTTC	CASSWSGRAENEQYF
NA	TRBV15	15	TRBD1	TRBJ2-7	TGTGCCACCAGCCTTGAACAGGGGATAGGCTACGAGCAGTACTTC	CATSLEQGIGYEQYF
few	TRBV7-6	17	NA	TRBJ1-3	TGTGCCAGCAGCTTAGGCGGGGTCCCACTCTCTGGAAACACCATATATTTT	CASSLGGVPLSGNTIYF
NA	TRBV7-2	16	TRBD1	TRBJ2-2	TGTGCCAGCAGCTTAGGGACAGGGGGGAACACCGGGGAGCTGTTTTTT	CASSLGTGGNTGELFF
few	TRBV5-1	14	TRBD1	TRBJ1-4	TGCGCCAGCAGCGTCGGGACAGTGGATGAAAAACTGTTTTTT	CASSVGTVDEKLFF
NA	TRBV27	13	NA	TRBJ1-5	TGTGCCAGCAGTCTCGGCCGGGGGCAGCCCCAGCATTTT	CASSLGRGQPQHF
NA	TRBV15	16	TRBD2	TRBJ2-1	TGTGCCACCAGCAGACCTAGACTAGCGGGGGAAAATGAGCAGTTCTTC	CATSRPRLAGENEQFF
NA	TRBV18	13	NA	TRBJ2-3	TGTGCCAGCTCACCCCTTAGCACAGATACGCAGTATTTT	CASSPLSTDTQYF
NA	TRBV2	9	NA	TRBJ1-2	TGTGCCAGCAGTGACAGCTACACCTTC	CASSDSYTF
few	TRBV2	16	NA	TRBJ2-3	TGTGCCAGCAGGGCGGGACGCTTCTTGAGCACAGATACGCAGTATTTT	CASRAGRFLSTDTQYF
many	TRBV7-9	14	TRBD2	TRBJ2-1	TGTGCCAGCAGCGACCCGACTAGCTCCAATGAGCAGTTCTTC	CASSDPTSSNEQFF
many	TRBV7-3	15	TRBD1	TRBJ2-1	TGTGCCAGCAGCTTAAATGGACAGGGCTACAATGAGCAGTTCTTC	CASSLNGQGYNEQFF
NA	TRBV29-1	10	NA	TRBJ2-1	TGCAGCGCGGGGTTGTATGAGCAGTTCTTC	CSAGLYEQFF
NA	TRBV6-5	10	NA	TRBJ1-1	TGTGCCGCATGGGGGCCCCCGGCCGTCTTT	CAAWGPPAVF
NA	TRBV27	15	TRBD1	TRBJ2-7	TGTGCCAGCAGTTCGACAGGGGGTAATTATTACGAGCAGTACTTC	CASSSTGGNYYEQYF
NA	TRBV2	14	TRBD2	TRBJ2-7	TGTGCCAGCAGGGACAGCGGGGGTCGGAACGAGCAGTACTTC	CASRDSGGRNEQYF
NA	TRBV9	14	NA	TRBJ1-5	TGTGCCAGCAGCGAGGGGAGGGTAGATCAGCCCCAGCATTTT	CASSEGRVDQPQHF
few	TRBV7-8	16	NA	TRBJ1-3	TGTGCCAGCAGCTTACCCAGGCTGATCTCTGGAAACACCATATATTTT	CASSLPRLISGNTIYF
few	TRBV6-1	15	TRBD1	TRBJ1-2	TGTGCCAGCAGTTCCCCGGGACAGGGACCCTATGGCTACACCTTC	CASSSPGQGPYGYTF